This T cell receptor (beta chain) is from a study of T cell repertoires in cytomegalovirus infection. For the study at large: Well-studied HLA-B-restricted epitopes and recently identified HLA-C-restricted epitopes of CMV were both used in the study. Shared public TCR beta signatures pointed to both CMV infection and a matching HLA type.

As concerns this clonotype: Its antigen is as yet unknown.

Study-wide points: Dominating the ex vivo response were TCR beta clonotypes that were CMV-specific and HLA-C-restricted. Cumulative public TCR beta family frequency identified CMV carriers with the relevant HLA.

TCRdb fed the reads into MiXCR, producing one record per CDR3 protein. This table has 750,000 to 950,000 distinct CDR3 sequences, about 29% appearing once. Sample: cultured CD8+ T cells from PBMCs, taken from culture after CMV antigen stimulation. The source is a human donor in good health (CMV status not recorded). Some clones in this sample may be carry-over from other donors' samples.

The CDR3 DNA reads TGTGCCAGCAGCCCCATCACCGGTAATTACAATGAGCAGTTCTTC. Amino acids: CASSPITGNYNEQFF. The V and J genes are TRBV13 and TRBJ2-1; D gene ambiguous. Trimming removed 5 bases from V and 4 bases from J, with 15 bases in between. Looked up from germline, CDR1 is PRHDT and CDR2 is FYEKMQ (reference sequence). This CDR3 is built from 15 residues.